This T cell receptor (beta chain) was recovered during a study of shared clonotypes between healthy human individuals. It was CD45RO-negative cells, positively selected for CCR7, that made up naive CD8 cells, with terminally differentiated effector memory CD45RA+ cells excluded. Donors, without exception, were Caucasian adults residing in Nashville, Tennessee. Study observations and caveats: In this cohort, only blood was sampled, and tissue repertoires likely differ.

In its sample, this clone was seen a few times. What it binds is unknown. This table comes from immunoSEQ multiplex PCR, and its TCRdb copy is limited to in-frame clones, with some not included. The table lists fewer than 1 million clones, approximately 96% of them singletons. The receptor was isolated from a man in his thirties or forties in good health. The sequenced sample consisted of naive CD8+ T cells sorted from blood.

As DNA, the CDR3 is TGTGCCAGCAGTTCAGGGAGTTCTATCAATGAGCAGTTCTTC. Its protein is CASSSGSSINEQFF. J is TRBJ2-1 and V is TRBV27; the D call may be TRBD1 or TRBD2 (5 bases each). This CDR3 region has 14 residues. The V gene lost 4 bases and the J gene lost 6 bases, with 13 bases spanning the gap. The germline gives CDR1 MNHEY, CDR2 SMNVEV (reference sequence).